Listed below are T cell receptor beta chains from one sample, sequenced in a study of shared T cell receptors in the human thymus. The method was immunoSEQ multiplex PCR; TCRdb's version includes in-frame clones alone and lacks a portion of them. This sample has hundreds of thousands of clones, with around 87% found just once. These data were also reused for a study on human thymus T cells.

Input material: thymocytes. Receptors were obtained from a boy younger than two with a congenital heart defect. CDR3s include the opening cysteine and the closing phenylalanine or tryptophan. D genes are given only for firm matches. The size entry is marked missing in some rows and otherwise reads once, few, many or a size class.

CDR3aa: CASSRRTLGGRGGSNQPQHF
CDR3nt: TGTGCCAGCAGTCGACGAACATTGGGAGGTCGGGGAGGAAGCAATCAGCCCCAGCATTTT
abundance: once
v_gene: TRBV28
j_gene: TRBJ1-5
d_gene: .

CDR3aa: CASSRDRPGLEAFF
CDR3nt: TGTGCCAGTAGCCGAGACAGGCCGGGTCTTGAAGCTTTCTTT
abundance: .
v_gene: TRBV19
j_gene: TRBJ1-1
d_gene: .

CDR3aa: CASSLRRQGRGTEAFF
CDR3nt: TGCGCCAGCAGCCTCCGGCGACAGGGCCGCGGAACTGAAGCTTTCTTT
abundance: .
v_gene: TRBV4-1
j_gene: TRBJ1-1
d_gene: TRBD1

CDR3aa: CASREKGTSGYSYEQYF
CDR3nt: TGTGCCAGCAGGGAGAAGGGCACTAGCGGGTACTCCTACGAGCAGTACTTC
abundance: .
v_gene: TRBV28
j_gene: TRBJ2-7
d_gene: TRBD2

CDR3aa: CASSPGTGNTGYTF
CDR3nt: TGTGCCAGCAGTCCCGGGACAGGGAACACTGGCTACACCTTC
abundance: .
v_gene: TRBV27
j_gene: TRBJ1-2
d_gene: TRBD1

CDR3aa: CASSESGTFFYEQYF
CDR3nt: TGTGCCAGCAGTGAAAGTGGGACATTCTTCTACGAGCAGTACTTC
abundance: .
v_gene: TRBV2
j_gene: TRBJ2-7
d_gene: .

CDR3aa: CAISDKDRERSASNQPQHF
CDR3nt: TGTGCCATCAGTGATAAGGACAGGGAAAGATCAGCCAGCAATCAGCCCCAGCATTTT
abundance: .
v_gene: TRBV10-3
j_gene: TRBJ1-5
d_gene: TRBD1

CDR3aa: CASSPTGEDSPLHF
CDR3nt: TGTGCCAGCAGCCCCACAGGGGAAGATTCACCCCTCCACTTT
abundance: .
v_gene: TRBV28
j_gene: TRBJ1-6
d_gene: TRBD1

CDR3aa: CASSPQPHRHNSPLHF
CDR3nt: TGTGCCAGCAGTCCCCAACCCCACAGGCATAATTCACCCCTCCACTTT
abundance: few
v_gene: TRBV27
j_gene: TRBJ1-6
d_gene: .

CDR3aa: CAWSELHSSYEQYF
CDR3nt: TGTGCCTGGAGTGAACTACATAGCAGCTACGAGCAGTACTTC
abundance: .
v_gene: TRBV30
j_gene: TRBJ2-7
d_gene: .

CDR3aa: CASSTHLLLAGGPEQYF
CDR3nt: TGTGCCAGCAGTACCCACCTACTCCTAGCGGGGGGACCCGAGCAGTACTTC
abundance: .
v_gene: TRBV27
j_gene: TRBJ2-7
d_gene: TRBD2

CDR3aa: CASSQVRTSEQYF
CDR3nt: TGTGCCAGCAGCCAAGTACGGACATCCGAGCAGTACTTC
abundance: .
v_gene: TRBV14
j_gene: TRBJ2-7
d_gene: .

CDR3aa: CASSQESTDNNEKLFF
CDR3nt: TGCGCCAGCAGCCAAGAGTCGACAGATAATAATGAAAAACTGTTTTTT
abundance: once
v_gene: TRBV4-3
j_gene: TRBJ1-4
d_gene: .

CDR3aa: CASSPRRGREERYEQFF
CDR3nt: TGTGCCAGCAGCCCCCGGAGGGGGCGGGAGGAGAGGTATGAGCAGTTCTTC
abundance: .
v_gene: TRBV28
j_gene: TRBJ2-1
d_gene: .

CDR3aa: CASSLDKTYNEQFF
CDR3nt: TGCGCCAGCAGCTTGGATAAAACCTACAATGAGCAGTTCTTC
abundance: .
v_gene: TRBV5-1
j_gene: TRBJ2-1
d_gene: .

CDR3aa: CASSEAGTETQYF
CDR3nt: TGCGCCAGCAGTGAGGCAGGAACAGAGACCCAGTACTTC
abundance: .
v_gene: TRBV10-2
j_gene: TRBJ2-5
d_gene: .

CDR3aa: CASSVGGPAWETQYF
CDR3nt: TGTGCCAGCAGCGTTGGTGGCCCCGCTTGGGAGACCCAGTACTTC
abundance: .
v_gene: TRBV9
j_gene: TRBJ2-5
d_gene: .

CDR3aa: CASSKRTGSGGNQPQHF
CDR3nt: TGTGCCAGCAGCAAAAGGACAGGGTCGGGCGGCAATCAGCCCCAGCATTTT
abundance: .
v_gene: TRBV28
j_gene: TRBJ1-5
d_gene: TRBD1

CDR3aa: CASSSEMNTEAFF
CDR3nt: TGTGCCAGCAGCTCTGAGATGAACACTGAAGCTTTCTTT
abundance: .
v_gene: TRBV5-8
j_gene: TRBJ1-1
d_gene: .

CDR3aa: CAQLSREKSIQYF
CDR3nt: TGTGCCCAACTGAGCCGGGAGAAGAGCATTCAGTACTTC
abundance: .
v_gene: TRBV5-8
j_gene: TRBJ2-4
d_gene: .

CDR3aa: CASSLAPLAGVISSQETQYF
CDR3nt: TGTGCCAGCAGCTTGGCCCCCCTAGCGGGAGTCATTTCCTCACAGGAGACCCAGTACTTC
abundance: once
v_gene: TRBV5-4
j_gene: TRBJ2-5
d_gene: TRBD2

CDR3aa: CASSLPQGIPGANVLTF
CDR3nt: TGTGCCAGCAGCTTACCACAGGGAATTCCTGGGGCCAACGTCCTGACTTTC
abundance: .
v_gene: TRBV7-9
j_gene: TRBJ2-6
d_gene: .

CDR3aa: CASSVDNSNQPQHF
CDR3nt: TGTGCCAGTAGTGTTGACAATAGCAATCAGCCCCAGCATTTT
abundance: .
v_gene: TRBV19
j_gene: TRBJ1-5
d_gene: .

CDR3aa: CASSPVETNEKLFF
CDR3nt: TGTGCCAGCAGCCCGGTGGAGACTAATGAAAAACTGTTTTTT
abundance: .
v_gene: TRBV5-8
j_gene: TRBJ1-4
d_gene: .

CDR3aa: CASSTLVMAIYEQYF
CDR3nt: TGTGCCAGCAGCACCCTAGTAATGGCAATCTACGAGCAGTACTTC
abundance: .
v_gene: TRBV28
j_gene: TRBJ2-7
d_gene: .

CDR3aa: CASSRRGSGQPQHF
CDR3nt: TGTGCCAGCAGCCGGAGGGGATCCGGTCAGCCCCAGCATTTT
abundance: .
v_gene: TRBV14
j_gene: TRBJ1-5
d_gene: .

CDR3aa: CAWSVRRTGWNEKLFF
CDR3nt: TGTGCCTGGAGTGTACGAAGGACAGGGTGGAATGAAAAACTGTTTTTT
abundance: .
v_gene: TRBV30
j_gene: TRBJ1-4
d_gene: TRBD1

CDR3aa: CASTAGTVFQPQHF
CDR3nt: TGTGCCAGCACCGCCGGGACAGTCTTTCAGCCCCAGCATTTT
abundance: .
v_gene: TRBV28
j_gene: TRBJ1-5
d_gene: TRBD1

CDR3aa: CAWSDLRQGSSPLHF
CDR3nt: TGTGCCTGGAGTGACCTGAGACAGGGTAGTTCACCCCTCCACTTT
abundance: .
v_gene: TRBV30
j_gene: TRBJ1-6
d_gene: TRBD1

CDR3aa: CAISGPTSNEQYF
CDR3nt: TGTGCCATCAGTGGCCCAACTAGTAACGAGCAGTACTTC
abundance: .
v_gene: TRBV10-3
j_gene: TRBJ2-7
d_gene: .

CDR3aa: CASSYWDRDRGYGYTF
CDR3nt: TGTGCCAGCAGTTATTGGGACCGGGACAGAGGTTATGGCTACACCTTC
abundance: .
v_gene: TRBV6-6
j_gene: TRBJ1-2
d_gene: TRBD1

CDR3aa: CASRRLAGGVGDEQYF
CDR3nt: TGTGCCAGCCGTAGGCTAGCGGGAGGAGTCGGTGACGAGCAGTACTTC
abundance: .
v_gene: TRBV7-8
j_gene: TRBJ2-7
d_gene: TRBD2

CDR3aa: CASSANREPNYQETQYF
CDR3nt: TGTGCCAGCAGCGCCAACAGGGAGCCCAATTACCAAGAGACCCAGTACTTC
abundance: .
v_gene: TRBV9
j_gene: TRBJ2-5
d_gene: .

CDR3aa: CASSRNGVRDTQYF
CDR3nt: TGCGCCAGCAGCCGAAACGGGGTGAGAGATACGCAGTATTTT
abundance: .
v_gene: TRBV4-3
j_gene: TRBJ2-3
d_gene: .

CDR3aa: CASSQDSWRIYEQYF
CDR3nt: TGCGCCAGCAGCCAAGATAGTTGGCGGATCTACGAGCAGTACTTC
abundance: .
v_gene: TRBV4-3
j_gene: TRBJ2-7
d_gene: .

CDR3aa: CASSSLYNEQFF
CDR3nt: TGTGCCAGCAGCTCACTCTACAATGAGCAGTTCTTC
abundance: .
v_gene: TRBV11-3
j_gene: TRBJ2-1
d_gene: .

CDR3aa: CASSTPGTLVDEQYF
CDR3nt: TGTGCCAGCAGTACTCCCGGGACTCTCGTGGACGAGCAGTACTTC
abundance: .
v_gene: TRBV28
j_gene: TRBJ2-7
d_gene: .

CDR3aa: CASRLLIHRVGVTEAFF
CDR3nt: TGTGCCAGCAGACTTTTAATCCACAGGGTCGGTGTCACTGAAGCTTTCTTT
abundance: .
v_gene: TRBV6-4
j_gene: TRBJ1-1
d_gene: .

CDR3aa: CAWSRGQGVNIQYF
CDR3nt: TGTGCCTGGAGCAGGGGTCAGGGAGTGAACATTCAGTACTTC
abundance: .
v_gene: TRBV30
j_gene: TRBJ2-4
d_gene: .

CDR3aa: CSVMRRYRDSYEQYF
CDR3nt: TGCAGCGTTATGAGGAGATACCGGGATTCCTACGAGCAGTACTTC
abundance: .
v_gene: TRBV29-1
j_gene: TRBJ2-7
d_gene: .

CDR3aa: CASSRGSKSTF
CDR3nt: TGTGCCAGCAGCAGGGGCAGTAAGTCCACCTTC
abundance: few
v_gene: TRBV25-1
j_gene: TRBJ1-2
d_gene: .

CDR3aa: CATSRATPANTDTQYF
CDR3nt: TGTGCCACCAGCAGAGCAACACCCGCCAACACAGATACGCAGTATTTT
abundance: .
v_gene: TRBV15
j_gene: TRBJ2-3
d_gene: .

CDR3aa: CASSQDRGVNTEAFF
CDR3nt: TGCGCCAGCAGCCAAGACAGGGGCGTGAACACTGAAGCTTTCTTT
abundance: .
v_gene: TRBV4-3
j_gene: TRBJ1-1
d_gene: .

CDR3aa: CASGGDQGSAQETQYF
CDR3nt: TGCGCCAGCGGAGGAGACCAAGGATCAGCTCAAGAGACCCAGTACTTC
abundance: .
v_gene: TRBV5-1
j_gene: TRBJ2-5
d_gene: .

CDR3aa: CASSSIGTEPGAYGYTF
CDR3nt: TGTGCCAGCAGCTCCATAGGGACCGAGCCAGGGGCCTATGGCTACACCTTC
abundance: .
v_gene: TRBV7-2
j_gene: TRBJ1-2
d_gene: .

CDR3aa: CASRLLAGGPYDEQYF
CDR3nt: TGCGCCAGCAGGTTACTAGCGGGAGGGCCGTACGACGAGCAGTACTTC
abundance: .
v_gene: TRBV5-1
j_gene: TRBJ2-7
d_gene: TRBD2

CDR3aa: CASSPVPHHQPQHF
CDR3nt: TGTGCCAGCAGTCCAGTCCCCCACCATCAGCCCCAGCATTTT
abundance: .
v_gene: TRBV6-4
j_gene: TRBJ1-5
d_gene: .

CDR3aa: CASSLKRQGLNTAYEQYF
CDR3nt: TGTGCCAGCAGCCTGAAAAGACAGGGGCTAAATACTGCCTACGAGCAGTACTTC
abundance: once
v_gene: TRBV5-5
j_gene: TRBJ2-7
d_gene: TRBD1

CDR3aa: CASRVRQANTGELFF
CDR3nt: TGTGCCAGCAGAGTACGACAGGCGAACACCGGGGAGCTGTTTTTT
abundance: .
v_gene: TRBV27
j_gene: TRBJ2-2
d_gene: .

CDR3aa: CASSLVHRRDRTGSLYGYTF
CDR3nt: TGCGCCAGCAGCTTGGTCCATCGACGGGACAGAACAGGATCGCTCTATGGCTACACCTTC
abundance: .
v_gene: TRBV5-1
j_gene: TRBJ1-2
d_gene: TRBD1

CDR3aa: CASSLAGRGLKDGELFF
CDR3nt: TGCGCCAGCAGCTTGGCGGGCAGGGGGCTTAAAGACGGGGAGCTGTTTTTT
abundance: .
v_gene: TRBV5-1
j_gene: TRBJ2-2
d_gene: TRBD1

CDR3aa: CASSLSQSGTDNEKLFF
CDR3nt: TGCGCCAGCAGCTTGAGTCAATCCGGGACAGATAATGAAAAACTGTTTTTT
abundance: .
v_gene: TRBV5-1
j_gene: TRBJ1-4
d_gene: TRBD1

CDR3aa: CASSTRGRGTEAFF
CDR3nt: TGTGCCAGCAGTACCAGGGGGAGAGGCACTGAAGCTTTCTTT
abundance: few
v_gene: TRBV28
j_gene: TRBJ1-1
d_gene: TRBD1

CDR3aa: CASSIPDRASSTDTQYF
CDR3nt: TGTGCCAGCAGTATCCCGGACAGAGCATCTAGCACAGATACGCAGTATTTT
abundance: .
v_gene: TRBV28
j_gene: TRBJ2-3
d_gene: .

CDR3aa: CASSLNQGDTEAFF
CDR3nt: TGTGCCAGCAGCTTGAATCAGGGGGACACTGAAGCTTTCTTT
abundance: few
v_gene: TRBV5-6
j_gene: TRBJ1-1
d_gene: TRBD1

CDR3aa: CASSLASGTGGIDEKLFF
CDR3nt: TGTGCCAGCAGTTTGGCATCCGGGACAGGGGGCATTGATGAAAAACTGTTTTTT
abundance: .
v_gene: TRBV7-9
j_gene: TRBJ1-4
d_gene: TRBD1

CDR3aa: CASSYRVTGELFF
CDR3nt: TGTGCCAGCAGTTACAGAGTCACCGGGGAGCTGTTTTTT
abundance: once
v_gene: TRBV6-5
j_gene: TRBJ2-2
d_gene: .

CDR3aa: CASILTTGTKENNQPQHF
CDR3nt: TGTGCCAGTATCCTGACCACAGGGACGAAGGAGAACAATCAGCCCCAGCATTTT
abundance: .
v_gene: TRBV19
j_gene: TRBJ1-5
d_gene: .

CDR3aa: CASSFRYEAFF
CDR3nt: TGTGCCAGCAGTTTCAGGTATGAAGCTTTCTTT
abundance: .
v_gene: TRBV28
j_gene: TRBJ1-1
d_gene: .

CDR3aa: CASSSPLARKETQYF
CDR3nt: TGTGCCAGTAGTTCCCCACTAGCCAGAAAAGAGACCCAGTACTTC
abundance: once
v_gene: TRBV19
j_gene: TRBJ2-5
d_gene: .